Shown below are 31 T cell receptor beta chains from a single sample sequenced in a study of T cell responses to AZD1222 COVID-19 vaccine. Clones were read by immunoSEQ multiplex PCR, and TCRdb kept only the in-frame ones, dropping some. Among about 100,000 clones listed, about nine tenths were seen once. Material: peripheral blood, obtained on day 0 of AZD1222 vaccination. These receptors came from an adult in good health.

The chain has TRBV7-8 and TRBJ1-2; 7 bases line up with TRBD1. The V segment lost 4 bases and the J segment 8 bases; nucleotides outside the gene matches: 7. From germline, CDR1 is SGHVS and CDR2 FQNEAQ. The CDR3 loop spans 13 amino acids. CDR3 sequence reads: CASSSTGWEGYTF. The CDR3, as DNA: TGTGCCAGCAGCTCGACAGGGTGGGAAGGCTACACCTTC.

DNA of the CDR3: TGTGCCAGCAGCTTAGGTACTGGCAATGAGCAGTTCTTC. Its protein is CASSLGTGNEQFF. The chain carries TRBV11-2 and TRBJ2-1; no definite D call. The V gene lost 1 base and the J gene lost 6 bases, with 7 bases spanning the gap. From germline, CDR1 is SGHAT and CDR2 FQNNGV. The CDR3 has 13 amino acids.

The chain employs TRBV4-2 and TRBJ1-1; no clear D gene. CDR3 length equals 16 residues. Germline CDR1 is LGHNA and CDR2 is YNFKEQ. V was cut by 1 base and J by 0 bases, with 12 bases left in between. This chain's CDR3 is CASSQGYRPLNTEAFF. The CDR3 DNA follows: TGTGCCAGCAGCCAAGGATATCGGCCTTTGAACACTGAAGCTTTCTTT.

The chain combines TRBV19 with TRBJ2-3; TRBD1 matches 9 bases. The CDR3 spans 16 residues. Trimming cost V 1 base and J 1 base; bases outside gene matches: 3. CDR1 and CDR2 (germline): LNHDA, SQIVND (reference sequence). This CDR3 reads CASSIGRDRGTDTQYF. CDR3 sequence (DNA): TGTGCCAGTAGTATAGGCCGGGACAGGGGCACAGATACGCAGTATTTT.

V gene TRBV7-3 combines with J gene TRBJ2-5; D is perhaps TRBD2 (7 bases). The length of the CDR3 is 15 residues. CDR1 and CDR2 (germline): SGHTA, FQGTGA. The V end lost 5 bases, the J end lost 5 bases, and 18 bases lay between the germline ends. CDR3: CASSRNGGAQETQYF. CDR3 sequence (DNA): TGTGCCAGCAGCCGAAATGGGGGGGCCCAGGAGACCCAGTACTTC.

V and J are TRBV27 and TRBJ1-1; 10 positions match TRBD1. Unmatched junction bases numbered 6, after V lost 8 bases and J lost 3 bases. The CDR3 is made up of 14 amino acids. CDR1 is MNHEY, CDR2 SMNVEV, per germline (reference sequence). CDR3 nucleotide sequence: TGTGCCAGCCGGAGGGACAGGGGACACACTGAAGCTTTCTTT. Its protein is CASRRDRGHTEAFF.

The chain couples TRBV5-1 to TRBJ1-2; TRBD1 matches 7 bases. The CDR3 runs to 14 residues. Trimming cost V 4 bases and J 6 bases; bases outside gene matches: 9. Per the germline V gene, CDR1 is SGHRS and CDR2 is YFSETQ. CDR3 sequence reads: CASSQETGINGYTF. CDR3 bases: TGCGCCAGCAGCCAGGAGACAGGGATCAATGGCTACACCTTC. Looking up the rest from reference TRBV5-1 and TRBJ1-2 gives the full variable domain: KAGVTQTPRYLIKTRGQQVTLSCSPISGHRSVSWYQQTPGQGLQFLFEYFSETQRNKGNFPGRFSGRQFSNSRSEMNVSTLELGDSALYLCASSQETGINGYTFGSGTRLTVV.

This chain uses TRBV9 with TRBJ2-1; the D call may be TRBD1 or TRBD2 (6 bases each). This CDR3 has 17 amino acids. Germline lookup yields CDR1 SGDLS and CDR2 YYNGEE. The germline V and J ends were trimmed by 3 bases and 6 bases, with 22 bases remaining between them. CDR3 in DNA: TGTGCCAGCAGCGAGGGTCCAGTGGGGGGACACGCCAATGAGCAGTTCTTC. Residues: CASSEGPVGGHANEQFF.

This chain uses TRBV6-5 with TRBJ1-3, with D unclear. V was clipped by 0 bases and J by 2 bases, with 5 bases between them. The CDR3 length is 14 residues. Germline V lookup: CDR1 MNHEY, CDR2 SVGAGI. The CDR3 here is CASSYSDAGNTIYF. CDR3 nucleotides: TGTGCCAGCAGTTACTCGGACGCTGGAAACACCATATATTTT.

The chain recombines TRBV7-8 with TRBJ2-7; no reliable D call. Germline lookup yields CDR1 SGHVS and CDR2 FQNEAQ. With 2 bases removed from V and 0 bases from J, the gap between germline ends came to 8 bases. CDR3 length: 14 amino acids. The CDR3 coding sequence is TGTGCCAGCAGCTTAACCGAGATCTCCTACGAGCAGTACTTC. This sequence encodes CASSLTEISYEQYF.

CDR3 sequence reads: CASSPPPPGNTIYF. CDR3 nucleotides: TGTGCCAGCAGCCCACCCCCCCCTGGAAACACCATATATTTT. V and J are TRBV11-2 and TRBJ1-3; D uncertain. V dropped 5 bases and J dropped 2 bases, with 10 bases sitting between them. Germline V gene data show CDR1 as SGHAT and CDR2 as FQNNGV. This CDR3 is 14 amino acids long.

The chain is built from TRBV5-1 and TRBJ1-2; no clear D gene. V shed 0 bases and J shed 4 bases, with 4 bases lying between them. Germline loops: CDR1 SGHRS, CDR2 YFSETQ. The CDR3 is made up of 12 amino acids. The CDR3 protein is CASSLDGYGYTF. CDR3 bases: TGCGCCAGCAGCTTGGATGGCTATGGCTACACCTTC.

The V and J genes are TRBV5-8 and TRBJ2-3; TRBD1 or TRBD2 may be the D gene (5 bases each). Trimming took 3 bases from V and 6 from J, leaving 11 bases between them. The CDR3 is 13 amino acids. Germline loops: CDR1 SGHTS, CDR2 YDEGEE. Here the CDR3 reads CASSSGRWDTQYF. In DNA form, the CDR3 reads TGTGCCAGCAGCTCGGGACGGTGGGATACGCAGTATTTT.

The rearrangement links TRBV4-1 to TRBJ2-2; a possible D gene is TRBD2 (5 bases). Trimming left V 0 bases short and J 6 bases short, with 23 bases between. The germline V gene encodes CDR1 MGHRA and CDR2 YSYEKL. The CDR3 is 19 amino acids. The CDR3 is CASSQDRRPGLGPAGELFF. The DNA of the CDR3 is TGCGCCAGCAGCCAAGACAGGAGACCCGGACTCGGGCCCGCCGGGGAGCTGTTTTTT.

V usage is TRBV6-5 and J usage is TRBJ1-2; possibly TRBD1 for D (5 bases). The CDR3 runs to 14 residues. The V and J ends lost 8 bases and 2 bases respectively, with 15 bases between them. The germline V gene has CDR1 MNHEY and CDR2 SVGAGI. The CDR3 nucleotides read TGTGCCAGCTCAGAACTAGGGGCAAACTATGGCTACACCTTC. It yields the protein CASSELGANYGYTF.

The CDR3 DNA reads as TGTGCCAGCAGCACCTCACTAGTGGGGGGCCTCCGGGGCACCGGGGAGCTGTTTTTT. Translation gives CASSTSLVGGLRGTGELFF. V is TRBV9 and J is TRBJ2-2; D tentatively reads TRBD1 or TRBD2 (6 bases each). Between the trimmed V and J ends, which lost 4 bases and 4 bases, there was a span of 26 bases. Germline CDR1 is SGDLS and CDR2 is YYNGEE. The CDR3 is made up of 19 amino acids.

This clone was picked up one time. V gene TRBV5-6 combines with J gene TRBJ2-1; TRBD2 matches 8 bases. Germline-derived CDR1 and CDR2 are SGHDT and YYEEEE. Trimming cost V 1 base and J 2 bases; bases outside gene matches: 5. The CDR3 runs 16 residues. The CDR3 here is CASSLFERGTYNEQFF. The CDR3 DNA is TGTGCCAGCAGCTTGTTTGAGCGGGGGACCTACAATGAGCAGTTCTTC.

In this sample, this clone turned up once. This CDR3 is CASSLEPNQPQHF. The CDR3 nucleotides are TGTGCCAGCAGCTTGGAACCTAATCAGCCCCAGCATTTT. This chain links TRBV5-5 with TRBJ1-5, with D uncertain. CDR3 length: 13 amino acids. The V gene's germline CDR1 is SGHKS and CDR2 YYEKEE (reference sequence). Trimming removed 0 bases from V and 4 bases from J, with 5 bases in between.

The rearrangement joins TRBV6-5 to TRBJ1-5; D is perhaps TRBD1 (5 bases). The V end was cut by 8 bases, the J end by 0 bases, with 14 bases between. The CDR3 runs 15 residues. Per the germline V gene, CDR1 is MNHEY and CDR2 is SVGAGI. The DNA for the CDR3 is TGTGCCAGCGCTCGAGACAGACATAGCAATCAGCCCCAGCATTTT. Its translation is CASARDRHSNQPQHF.

This clone appeared a few times. The chain joins TRBV4-1 to TRBJ1-1; 7 bases fit TRBD1. CDR1 MGHRA and CDR2 YSYEKL come from the germline V gene. There are 17 residues in the CDR3. Losses at the gene ends were 4 bases for V and 2 bases for J; bases not matched to a gene: 13. In DNA, the CDR3 is TGCGCCAGCAGCCCCCGGACCTTGGGACAGATTAACACTGAAGCTTTCTTT. Its protein product is CASSPRTLGQINTEAFF.

Remarks on this clone: Since no conserved phenylalanine or tryptophan closes the CDR3, a read error is the likely cause. The chain is built from TRBV6-5 and TRBJ1-6; D gene uncertain. The germline V gene encodes CDR1 MNHEY and CDR2 SVGAGI. The CDR3 is made up of 15 amino acids. Trimming took 6 bases from V and 7 from J, leaving 16 bases between them. In nucleotides, the CDR3 is TGTGCCAGCAGCCCCACGCGCACCCGAAATTCACCCCTCCACCTT. Its protein product is CASSPTRTRNSPLHL.

This chain uses TRBV5-4 with TRBJ2-7, with D perhaps matching TRBD2 (5 bases). Germline V gene lookup returns CDR1 SGHNT and CDR2 YYREEE (reference sequence). This CDR3 region has 13 residues. V was cut by 0 bases and J by 7 bases, with 11 bases left in between. In DNA form, the CDR3 reads TGTGCCAGCAGCTTGGTGGCGGGTTTGGAGCAGTACTTC. The encoded protein is CASSLVAGLEQYF.

The chain has TRBV4-1 and TRBJ2-2, with TRBD1 as a possible D gene (5 bases). V was clipped by 0 bases and J by 5 bases, with 10 bases between them. There are 15 residues in the CDR3. Germline V gene data show CDR1 as MGHRA and CDR2 as YSYEKL. The CDR3 protein is CASSQEPGATGELFF. CDR3 coding DNA: TGCGCCAGCAGCCAAGAACCTGGGGCTACCGGGGAGCTGTTTTTT.

V is TRBV5-4 and J is TRBJ1-2; tentatively, D is TRBD1 (6 bases). The CDR3 has 14 amino acids. V lost 4 bases and J 3 bases, leaving 13 bases between the germline ends. Germline V gene data show CDR1 as SGHNT and CDR2 as YYREEE (reference sequence). The CDR3 region is CASSTTGLDYGYTF. In DNA form, the CDR3 reads TGTGCCAGCAGCACTACAGGGCTCGACTATGGCTACACCTTC.

The count of this clone is one. V usage is TRBV5-5 and J usage is TRBJ1-1, with 9 bases fitting TRBD1. The CDR3 loop spans 12 amino acids. The germline V gene has CDR1 SGHKS and CDR2 YYEKEE (reference sequence). With 5 bases clipped from V and 5 bases from J, the junction kept 1 base outside the gene matches. As DNA, the CDR3 is TGTGCCAGCAGGACAGGGGGAACTGAAGCTTTCTTT. It yields the protein CASRTGGTEAFF.

This clone was counted a few times. The genes are TRBV5-1 and TRBJ2-2; possible D gene TRBD1, 6 bases. Germline CDR1 and CDR2: SGHRS and YFSETQ. CDR3 length: 15 residues. Trimming stripped 2 bases from V and 3 bases from J, with 11 bases between. This CDR3 reads CASSFRTEYTGELFF. CDR3 in DNA: TGCGCCAGCAGCTTCCGGACAGAATACACCGGGGAGCTGTTTTTT.

The CDR3 DNA reads TGTGCCAGCAGCTTAGTTTCAGGGGGGCACACCGGGAATGGCTACACCTTC. Translated: CASSLVSGGHTGNGYTF. The chain links TRBV5-5 to TRBJ1-2; TRBD1 aligns across 7 bases. Unmatched junction bases numbered 16, after V lost 2 bases and J lost 6 bases. Germline CDR1 is SGHKS and CDR2 is YYEKEE (reference sequence). This CDR3 region has 17 residues.

J is TRBJ1-4 and V is TRBV19; possibly TRBD1 for D (6 bases). This CDR3 contains 15 residues. Germline CDR1 LNHDA, CDR2 SQIVND (reference sequence). V lost 10 bases and J lost 5, with 20 bases in between. The CDR3 is CATGAAGALNEKLFF. CDR3 DNA sequence: TGTGCCACGGGGGCCGCGGGGGCGCTCAATGAAAAACTGTTTTTT.

The chain combines TRBV4-1 with TRBJ1-3; 7 bases line up with TRBD1. The germline V gene encodes CDR1 MGHRA and CDR2 YSYEKL. V lost 6 bases, J lost 4 bases, and 6 bases stayed unmatched. This CDR3 contains 14 residues. CDR3 residues: CASRQTGVGNTIYF. The CDR3 nucleotides read TGCGCCAGCAGACAAACAGGGGTGGGAAACACCATATATTTT.

The CDR3 DNA sequence: TGTGCTGACCCCATTAGGGACAGCCGGGGAAACACCATATATTTT. This encodes CADPIRDSRGNTIYF. This chain connects TRBV7-7 to TRBJ1-3; the match to TRBD1 covers 7 bases. The length of the CDR3 is 15 residues. Germline-derived CDR1 and CDR2 are SSHAT and FNYEAQ (reference sequence).

CDR3 DNA sequence: TGTGCCAGCAGCCCGGCCGGGACAGGGAACAATCAGCCCCAGCATTTT. This encodes CASSPAGTGNNQPQHF. The rearrangement links TRBV6-2 or TRBV6-3 to TRBJ1-5, with TRBD1 matching over 9 bases. CDR3 length: 16 amino acids. V was clipped by 6 bases and J by 3 bases; unmatched bases: 9. Germline V gives CDR1 MNHEY, CDR2 SVGEGT.